The T cell receptor (beta chain) described here comes from a study of T-cell memory formation after mild COVID-19. TCRdb re-called the 5' RACE reads with MiXCR, one entry per CDR3 protein. Counted here are 300,000 to 350,000 distinct CDR3 sequences, approximately 19% occurring once; the ten biggest clones make up around 20%. Germline loops: CDR1 LGHDT, CDR2 YNNKEL (reference sequence). CDR3 length equals 14 residues. Trimming took off 4 bases at V and 3 bases at J, with 9 bases between the two ends. The TCR originated in a man in his late teens or twenties who had mild COVID-19 (a few samples of this study predate the infection). Cell type and time point are not known. V is TRBV3-1 and J is TRBJ2-2; D unclear. The sequenced material came from PBMCs or a T cell subset sorted from them (not recorded which). The CDR3 nucleotides are TGTGCCAGCAGCCGAGGACCCTACACCGGGGAGCTGTTTTTT. Amino acids: CASSRGPYTGELFF.